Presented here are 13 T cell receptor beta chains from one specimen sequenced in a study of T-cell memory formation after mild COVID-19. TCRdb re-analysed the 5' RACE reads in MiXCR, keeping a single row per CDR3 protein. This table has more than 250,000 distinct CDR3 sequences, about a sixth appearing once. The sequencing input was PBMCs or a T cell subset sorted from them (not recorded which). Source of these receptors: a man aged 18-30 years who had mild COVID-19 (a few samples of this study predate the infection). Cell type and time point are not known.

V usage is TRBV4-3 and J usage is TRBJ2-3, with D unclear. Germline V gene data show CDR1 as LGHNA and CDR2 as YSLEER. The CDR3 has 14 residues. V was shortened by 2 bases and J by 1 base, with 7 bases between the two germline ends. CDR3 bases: TGCGCCAGCAGCCAAAGATCCCGCACAGATACGCAGTATTTT. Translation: CASSQRSRTDTQYF.

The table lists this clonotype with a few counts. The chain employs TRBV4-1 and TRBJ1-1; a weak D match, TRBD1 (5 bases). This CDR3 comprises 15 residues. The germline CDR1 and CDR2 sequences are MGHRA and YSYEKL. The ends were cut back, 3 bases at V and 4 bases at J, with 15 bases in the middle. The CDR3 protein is CASSHPTGGTTEAFF. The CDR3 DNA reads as TGCGCCAGCAGCCACCCCACAGGCGGGACCACTGAAGCTTTCTTT.

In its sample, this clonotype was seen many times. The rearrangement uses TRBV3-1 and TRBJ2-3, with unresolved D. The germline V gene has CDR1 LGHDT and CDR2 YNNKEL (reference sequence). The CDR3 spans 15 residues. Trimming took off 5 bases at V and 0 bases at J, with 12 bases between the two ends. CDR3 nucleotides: TGTGCCAGCAGCGAAGGAACCACTAGCACAGATACGCAGTATTTT. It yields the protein CASSEGTTSTDTQYF.

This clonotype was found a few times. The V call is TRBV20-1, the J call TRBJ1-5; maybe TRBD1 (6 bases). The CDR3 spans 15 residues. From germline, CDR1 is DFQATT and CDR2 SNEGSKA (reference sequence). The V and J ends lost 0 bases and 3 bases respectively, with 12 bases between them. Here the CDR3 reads CSARDAGGTNQPQHF. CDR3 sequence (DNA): TGCAGTGCTAGAGATGCCGGGGGCACCAATCAGCCCCAGCATTTT.

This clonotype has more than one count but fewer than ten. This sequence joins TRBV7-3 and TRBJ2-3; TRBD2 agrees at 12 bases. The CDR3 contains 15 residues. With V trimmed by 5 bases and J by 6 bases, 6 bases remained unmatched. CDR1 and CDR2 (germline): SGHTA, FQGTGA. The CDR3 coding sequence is TGTGCCAGCAGCGAAGGACTAGCGGGGCGTGATACGCAGTATTTT. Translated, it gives CASSEGLAGRDTQYF.

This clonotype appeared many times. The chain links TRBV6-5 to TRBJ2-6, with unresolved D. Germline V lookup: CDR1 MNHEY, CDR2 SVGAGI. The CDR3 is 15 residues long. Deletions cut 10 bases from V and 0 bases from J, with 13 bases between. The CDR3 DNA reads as TGTGCCACTTGCAGACACTTCTCTGGGGCCAACGTCCTGACTTTC. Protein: CATCRHFSGANVLTF.

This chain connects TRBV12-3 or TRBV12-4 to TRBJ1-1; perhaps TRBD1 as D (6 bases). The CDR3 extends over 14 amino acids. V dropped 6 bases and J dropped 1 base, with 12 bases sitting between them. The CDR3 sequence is CASSGGAANTEAFF. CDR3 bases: TGTGCCAGCAGCGGGGGGGCAGCGAACACTGAAGCTTTCTTT.

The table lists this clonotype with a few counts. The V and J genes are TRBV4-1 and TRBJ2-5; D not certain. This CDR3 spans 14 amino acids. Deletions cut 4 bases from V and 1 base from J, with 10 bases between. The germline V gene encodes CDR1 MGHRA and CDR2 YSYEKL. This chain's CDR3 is CASSRTLLQETQYF. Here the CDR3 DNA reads TGCGCCAGCAGCCGTACTTTGCTCCAAGAGACCCAGTACTTC.

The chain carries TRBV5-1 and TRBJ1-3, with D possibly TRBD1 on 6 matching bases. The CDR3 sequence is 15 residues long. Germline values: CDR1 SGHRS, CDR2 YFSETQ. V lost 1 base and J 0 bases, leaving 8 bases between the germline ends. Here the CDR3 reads CASSLRDTSGNTIYF. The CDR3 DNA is TGCGCCAGCAGCTTGAGGGACACCTCTGGAAACACCATATATTTT. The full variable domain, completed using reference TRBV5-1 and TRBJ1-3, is KAGVTQTPRYLIKTRGQQVTLSCSPISGHRSVSWYQQTPGQGLQFLFEYFSETQRNKGNFPGRFSGRQFSNSRSEMNVSTLELGDSALYLCASSLRDTSGNTIYFGEGSWLTVV.

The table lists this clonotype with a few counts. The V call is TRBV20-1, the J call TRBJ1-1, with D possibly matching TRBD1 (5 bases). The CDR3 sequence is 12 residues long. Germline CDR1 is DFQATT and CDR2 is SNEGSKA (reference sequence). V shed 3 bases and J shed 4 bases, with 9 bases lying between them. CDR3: CSARGGFTEAFF. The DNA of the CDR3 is TGCAGTGCTAGGGGGGGGTTCACTGAAGCTTTCTTT.

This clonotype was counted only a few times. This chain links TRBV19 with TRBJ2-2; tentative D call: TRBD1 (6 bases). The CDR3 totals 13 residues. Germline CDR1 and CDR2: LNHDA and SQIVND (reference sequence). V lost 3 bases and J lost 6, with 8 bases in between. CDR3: CASSMTGPGELFF. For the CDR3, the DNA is TGTGCCAGTAGTATGACAGGTCCCGGGGAGCTGTTTTTT.

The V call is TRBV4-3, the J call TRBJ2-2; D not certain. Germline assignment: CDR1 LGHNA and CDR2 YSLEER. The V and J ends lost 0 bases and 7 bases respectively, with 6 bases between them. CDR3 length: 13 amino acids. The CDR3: CASSQDAVGELFF. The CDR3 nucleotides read TGCGCCAGCAGCCAAGATGCGGTCGGGGAGCTGTTTTTT.

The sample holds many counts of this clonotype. The CDR3 bases are TGTGCCAGCAGTTACAGGGGGCTCGGCACAGATACGCAGTATTTT. The encoded protein is CASSYRGLGTDTQYF. The rearrangement links TRBV6-5 to TRBJ2-3; 7 bases map to TRBD1. Germline CDR1 MNHEY, CDR2 SVGAGI. V shed 2 bases, J shed 1 base, and the junction held 3 bases outside the gene matches. There are 15 residues in the CDR3.